The rows below give T cell receptor beta chains drawn from one sample of a study of cytomegalovirus exposure and HLA in healthy donors. The assay was immunoSEQ multiplex PCR, and TCRdb's table has in-frame clones only and misses some. The sample yields 50,000 or so clones, 72% seen once. The sequencing input was PBMCs. Receptors were obtained from a woman in her 50s in good health and CMV-seronegative. Each CDR3 is given with its conserved first and last residue. D genes are given only for firm matches. The size entry is marked missing in some rows and otherwise reads once, few, many or a size class.

>TRBV14|TRBD1|15|TRBJ1-1|.
TGTGCCAGCAGCCAGGGGGACAGCATGAACACTGAAGCTTTCTTT
CASSQGDSMNTEAFF
>TRBV19|.|13|TRBJ1-2|.
TGTGCCAGTAGTATCCAGGAAAGATATGGCTACACCTTC
CASSIQERYGYTF
>TRBV7-9|.|14|TRBJ1-1|.
TGTGCCAGCAGCTTTTGGACTGAAGGAGCTGAAGCTTTCTTT
CASSFWTEGAEAFF
>TRBV6-6|TRBD1|15|TRBJ2-7|.
TGTGCCAGCAGTAGCCCGGACAGGGTCACCTACGAGCAGTACTTC
CASSSPDRVTYEQYF
>TRBV6-1|.|13|TRBJ1-5|.
TGTGCCAGCAGTGAAGTGGGGCGAGGGCCCCAGCATTTT
CASSEVGRGPQHF
>TRBV4-3|TRBD1|15|TRBJ1-1|.
TGCGCCAGCAGCCAAGTGGAGGGGGCGAACACTGAAGCTTTCTTT
CASSQVEGANTEAFF
>TRBV6-5|.|13|TRBJ1-2|few
TGTGCCAGTGCTCAAGGGGGTGTGGATGGCTACACCTTC
CASAQGGVDGYTF
>TRBV28|TRBD1|16|TRBJ1-1|.
TGTGCCAGCACCCCCCCGACAGGGGATGGGGACACTGAAGCTTTCTTT
CASTPPTGDGDTEAFF
>TRBV6-5|.|13|TRBJ1-6|.
TGTGCCAGCAAAGGGGAAGGCGGTTCACCCCTCCACTTT
CASKGEGGSPLHF
>TRBV2|.|12|TRBJ1-1|.
TGTGCCAGCAGTTACACCGACACTGAAGCTTTCTTT
CASSYTDTEAFF
>TRBV28|TRBD2|14|TRBJ2-5|.
TGTGCCAGCAGTTTAGGCGGGAGTTTGGAGACCCAGTACTTC
CASSLGGSLETQYF
>TRBV6-1|TRBD1|15|TRBJ2-2|once
TGTGCCAGCAGACACGACAGGGGGAGGACCGGGGAGCTGTTTTTT
CASRHDRGRTGELFF
>TRBV30|TRBD2|15|TRBJ2-1|.
TGTGCCTGGACCCGCGGGACTAGCGGAAACAATGAGCAGTTCTTC
CAWTRGTSGNNEQFF
>TRBV30|TRBD1|12|TRBJ1-1|.
TGTGCCTTCCAGGGGGCAGGTTTTGAAGCTTTCTTT
CAFQGAGFEAFF
>TRBV7-8|TRBD1|17|TRBJ1-5|.
TGTGCCAGCAGCCCGCGGGGGACAGGGTTTAGGAATCAGCCCCAGCATTTT
CASSPRGTGFRNQPQHF
>TRBV19|.|11|TRBJ2-5|.
TGTGCCAGTAGTGACTTGGAGACCCAGTACTTC
CASSDLETQYF
>TRBV2|TRBD2|13|TRBJ2-3|.
TGTGCCAGCAGCGGACTAGTCACAGATACGCAGTATTTT
CASSGLVTDTQYF
>TRBV11-2|TRBD2|13|TRBJ2-1|.
TGTGCCAGCAGCTTAAGCGGGGGACCAAGGGGGTTCTTC
CASSLSGGPRGFF
>TRBV2|TRBD1|15|TRBJ1-1|.
TGTGCCAGCAGCGCCAGGGGGGCGGGTGGCACTGAAGCTTTCTTT
CASSARGAGGTEAFF
>TRBV21-1|.|16|TRBJ2-7|.
TGTGCCAGCAGCAAATTTGGGACTAGTCCAACCTACGAGCAGTACTTC
CASSKFGTSPTYEQYF
>TRBV6-4|TRBD2|16|TRBJ2-3|.
TGTGCCAGCAGCCGGATAGCGGGAAGTGACACAGATACGCAGTATTTT
CASSRIAGSDTDTQYF
>TRBV4-1|.|14|TRBJ2-7|.
TGCGCCAGCAGCCAAGATTCGTGGGGCGGAATCCAGTACTTC
CASSQDSWGGIQYF
>TRBV11-2|.|12|TRBJ2-1|once
TGTGCCAGCAGCCCGAAGGAGAATGAGCAGTTCTTC
CASSPKENEQFF
>TRBV9|.|14|TRBJ2-6|.
TGTGCCAGCAGCGTAGTATCTGGGGCCAACGTCCTGACTTTC
CASSVVSGANVLTF
>TRBV11-3|.|13|TRBJ2-2|.
TGTGCCAGCAGCTTAGGGCCCCCCGGGGAGCTGTTTTTT
CASSLGPPGELFF
>TRBV9|.|17|TRBJ1-4|.
TGTGCCAGCAGCGTAGGTAGTCTGGCTCAGGGAAGGGAAAAACTGTTTTTT
CASSVGSLAQGREKLFF
>TRBV28|.|12|TRBJ1-2|.
TGTGCCAGCAGTGCCAGGGTTTCCGGCTACACCTTC
CASSARVSGYTF
>TRBV7-9|TRBD2|16|TRBJ2-3|.
TGTGCCAGCAGCTTAGTGGGGCGGGGGGGCCGAGATACGCAGTATTTT
CASSLVGRGGRDTQYF
>TRBV6-5|TRBD2|15|TRBJ2-7|.
TGTGCCAGCAGTTACGGGACTAGCGGGAGCTACGAGCAGTACTTC
CASSYGTSGSYEQYF
>TRBV12-2|.|13|TRBJ1-2|.
TGTGCAAGTCGCTTGGACTATAACTATGGCTACACCTTC
CASRLDYNYGYTF
>TRBV19|TRBD1|17|TRBJ2-6|.
TGTGCCAGTAGTCCCCGGGACAGATCCTCTGGGGCCAACGTCCTGACTTTC
CASSPRDRSSGANVLTF
>TRBV7-9|.|15|TRBJ2-1|.
TGTGCCAGCAGCCCCAGCGGGCTAGCCTACAATGAGCAGTTCTTC
CASSPSGLAYNEQFF
>TRBV25-1|.|15|TRBJ2-3|.
TGTGCCAGCAGTGAAAGAGAGGAGAGCACAGATACGCAGTATTTT
CASSEREESTDTQYF
>TRBV28|TRBD2|15|TRBJ2-1|few
TGTGCCAGCAGTGATGGCGGGAGCTCCTACAATGAGCAGTTCTTC
CASSDGGSSYNEQFF
>TRBV2|.|11|TRBJ1-5|.
TGTGCCAGCAGTGGTGGGGCCGATCAGCATTTT
CASSGGADQHF
>TRBV28|TRBD1|17|TRBJ2-7|.
TGTGCCAGCAGTCCAAGGACAGGGGTCCCGCTATCCTACGAGCAGTACTTC
CASSPRTGVPLSYEQYF
>TRBV5-1|TRBD1|16|TRBJ2-7|.
TGCGCCAGCAGCTTATCTCCGGGACAGGGATCCTACGAGCAGTACTTC
CASSLSPGQGSYEQYF
>TRBV29-1|.|12|TRBJ2-5|.
TGCAGCTATCGCGGGGTGGGAGAGACCCAGTACTTC
CSYRGVGETQYF
>TRBV4-1|.|16|TRBJ1-5|.
TGCGCCAGCAGCCAAGAACTGATCTTCACAGGTCAGCCCCAGCATTTT
CASSQELIFTGQPQHF
>TRBV7-8|.|14|TRBJ1-6|once
TGTGCCAGCAGTCCAGCAGGCCCAGGGTCACCCCTCCACTTT
CASSPAGPGSPLHF
>TRBV5-4|TRBD2|16|TRBJ2-3|.
TGTGCCAGCAGCCCCCAAAGGGGACTACTCACAGATACGCAGTATTTT
CASSPQRGLLTDTQYF
>TRBV6-6|TRBD1|14|TRBJ1-5|.
TGTGCCAGCAGCTCGCCAGGGGGCGCTCAGCCCCAGCATTTT
CASSSPGGAQPQHF
>TRBV5-4|.|14|TRBJ1-2|.
TGTGCCAGCAGCTTTTCCCAGGGGACCGATGGCTACACCTTC
CASSFSQGTDGYTF
>TRBV29-1|.|15|TRBJ2-1|few
TGCAGCGTTGAAGATCCCTGGGACACGAGGAATGAGCAGTTCTTC
CSVEDPWDTRNEQFF
>TRBV30|.|13|TRBJ2-7|.
TGTGCCTGGAGGTCTGCGTCCCTCTACGAGCAGTACTTC
CAWRSASLYEQYF
>TRBV6-5|.|13|TRBJ2-7|.
TGTGCCAGCAGTTATGGCAGGGACTACGAGCAGTACTTC
CASSYGRDYEQYF
>TRBV7-8|.|16|TRBJ2-1|.
TGTGCCAGCAGCTCCATAGAAGGGAGCCCTTTGGATGAGCAGTTCTTC
CASSSIEGSPLDEQFF
>TRBV5-5|.|13|TRBJ2-2|.
TGTGCCAGCAGCTGGACATCGTATGGGGAGCTGTTTTTT
CASSWTSYGELFF
>TRBV27|.|12|TRBJ2-7|.
TGTGCCAGCAGGGCCAGGTCCTACGAGCAGTACTTC
CASRARSYEQYF
>TRBV21-1|.|17|TRBJ1-4|.
TGTGCCAGCAGCAAGGTGAGGGGGACAGGGACTAATGAAAAACTGTTTTTT
CASSKVRGTGTNEKLFF
>TRBV10-3|TRBD2|16|TRBJ2-4|few
TGTGCCATCGCAATTGGAACGGGAGGAGGGGAAAACATTCAGTACTTC
CAIAIGTGGGENIQYF
>TRBV7-8|TRBD2|16|TRBJ2-7|.
TGTGCCAGCAGCTTAGGTAGCGGGGGTTACTCCTACGAGCAGTACTTC
CASSLGSGGYSYEQYF
>TRBV18|TRBD1|14|TRBJ2-7|.
TGTGCCAGCTCCCAGAGCAGGGGGCTGGACGAGCAGTACTTC
CASSQSRGLDEQYF
>TRBV6-5|.|14|TRBJ2-2|.
TGTGCCAGCAGTTACGACGGGACTACCGGGGAGCTGTTTTTT
CASSYDGTTGELFF
>TRBV27|TRBD1|17|TRBJ1-4|.
TGTGCCAGCAGTTTAGTCGGGGACAGGGAGGACAGTGAAAAACTGTTTTTT
CASSLVGDREDSEKLFF
>TRBV29-1|.|12|TRBJ1-2|.
TGCAGCGTTGAAGATAACTTCTATGGCTACACCTTC
CSVEDNFYGYTF